This passage covers 29 T cell receptor beta chains from one sample sequenced in a study of blood T cell repertoires in COVID-19. This table comes from immunoSEQ multiplex PCR, and its TCRdb copy is limited to in-frame clones, with some not included. This table has 180,000 or so clones, roughly 84% appearing once. The sample was PBMCs or T cells enriched from blood (not recorded which). The source is an older woman who had recovered from COVID-19.

This clone has just one count. J is TRBJ1-4 and V is TRBV5-1; 7 nucleotides line up with TRBD1. The CDR3 has 16 residues. Unmatched junction bases numbered 5, after V lost 0 bases and J lost 3 bases. Germline V gene lookup returns CDR1 SGHRS and CDR2 YFSETQ. Here the CDR3 DNA reads TGCGCCAGCAGCTTGGGACAGGGTTTGCCTAATGAAAAACTGTTTTTT. It translates to CASSLGQGLPNEKLFF.

V gene TRBV11-2 combines with J gene TRBJ1-1; maybe TRBD1 (6 bases). Trimming removed 5 bases at V and 0 bases at J, with 7 bases between. Per germline, CDR1 SGHAT and CDR2 FQNNGV. The CDR3 length is 13 residues. CDR3 residues: CASSGQLNTEAFF. For the CDR3, the DNA is TGTGCCAGCAGCGGACAGCTGAACACTGAAGCTTTCTTT.

The chain is built from TRBV7-3 and TRBJ2-1; 7 bases fit TRBD1. J lost 3 bases, V lost 2 bases, and 4 bases had no gene match. CDR1 SGHTA and CDR2 FQGTGA come from the germline V gene. The length of the CDR3 is 15 residues. The CDR3 bases are TGTGCCAGCAGCTTAGACAGGGTAGGCTACAATGAGCAGTTCTTC. This encodes CASSLDRVGYNEQFF.

The chain has TRBV21-1 and TRBJ2-5; the table's TRBD2 call for D was not verified on the DNA. TRBV21-1 is flagged as a pseudogene. CDR3 length equals 16 residues. The CDR3 spells CASSKVASGGQETQYF. The CDR3 nucleotides read TGTGCCAGCAGCAAAGTGGCTAGCGGGGGGCAAGAGACCCAGTACTTC.

The V and J genes are TRBV2 and TRBJ1-2; D is uncertain. Trimming pared 3 bases from V and 8 bases from J, leaving 10 bases between. The CDR3 loop spans 12 amino acids. The germline gives CDR1 SNHLY, CDR2 FYNNEI. The CDR3 sequence is CASSEWSGGYTF. CDR3 bases: TGTGCCAGCAGTGAGTGGTCCGGGGGCTACACCTTC.

The chain is built from TRBV4-2 and TRBJ1-4, with D unresolved. V was shortened by 0 bases and J by 8 bases, with 10 bases between the two germline ends. The CDR3 length is 14 residues. Germline assignment: CDR1 LGHNA and CDR2 YNFKEQ. CDR3 DNA sequence: TGTGCCAGCAGCCAAGAGGGCACCCTAGAAAAACTGTTTTTT. It encodes CASSQEGTLEKLFF.

The table lists this clone with a few counts. The chain recombines TRBV5-8 with TRBJ2-1, with 9 positions matching TRBD2. Losses at the gene ends were 0 bases for V and 0 bases for J; bases not matched to a gene: 4. Germline CDR1 reads SGHTS; CDR2 reads YDEGEE. The length of the CDR3 is 17 residues. CDR3 nucleotides: TGTGCCAGCAGCTTGGGGACTAGCGTAAGCTCCTACAATGAGCAGTTCTTC. Translation: CASSLGTSVSSYNEQFF.

CDR3 protein: CASHLQGVETQYF. The CDR3 DNA reads as TGTGCCAGCCACCTACAGGGGGTAGAGACCCAGTACTTC. This chain joins TRBV5-6 and TRBJ2-5; 8 bases align to TRBD1. J lost 4 bases, V lost 7 bases, and 6 bases had no gene match. This CDR3 region has 13 residues. Germline CDR1 and CDR2: SGHDT and YYEEEE.

This chain links TRBV28 with TRBJ2-2; D not certain. The ends were cut back, 6 bases at V and 5 bases at J, with 10 bases in the middle. Germline V gene sequence: CDR1 MDHEN, CDR2 SYDVKM. The CDR3 extends over 13 amino acids. The CDR3 sequence: CASSGPGTGELFF. Here the CDR3 DNA reads TGTGCCAGCAGCGGCCCAGGAACCGGGGAGCTGTTTTTT. Supplemented by reference TRBV28 and TRBJ2-2, the full variable domain reads DVKVTQSSRYLVKRTGEKVFLECVQDMDHENMFWYRQDPGLGLRLIYFSYDVKMKEKGDIPEGYSVSREKKERFSLILESASTNQTSMYLCASSGPGTGELFFGEGSRLTVL.

The chain uses TRBV11-2 and TRBJ2-1; D not certain. CDR3 length: 17 amino acids. Between the trimmed V and J ends, which lost 5 bases and 4 bases, there was a span of 21 bases. CDR1 SGHAT and CDR2 FQNNGV come from the germline V gene. Here the CDR3 reads CASSLRSGSLFYNEQFF. Here the CDR3 DNA reads TGTGCCAGCAGCCTAAGATCCGGGTCCCTTTTTTACAATGAGCAGTTCTTC.

V usage is TRBV5-1 and J usage is TRBJ1-2; D gene ambiguous. Germline values: CDR1 SGHRS, CDR2 YFSETQ. Trimming took off 4 bases at V and 8 bases at J, with 12 bases between the two ends. This CDR3 is built from 12 residues. CDR3 region: CASSSNSRGYTF. CDR3 nucleotide sequence: TGCGCCAGCAGCAGCAACAGCAGGGGCTACACCTTC. Combining the CDR3 with reference TRBV5-1 and TRBJ1-2 gives the whole variable domain KAGVTQTPRYLIKTRGQQVTLSCSPISGHRSVSWYQQTPGQGLQFLFEYFSETQRNKGNFPGRFSGRQFSNSRSEMNVSTLELGDSALYLCASSSNSRGYTFGSGTRLTVV.

Here the CDR3 DNA reads TGTGCCAGCAGTGTTGGGGCGGGAGCTAATGAGCAGTTCTTC. This gives the protein CASSVGAGANEQFF. This chain uses TRBV2 with TRBJ2-1; 7 bases fit TRBD2. CDR3 size: 14 residues. Trimming removed 4 bases from V and 7 bases from J; junction bases left unmatched: 7. Germline V gene data show CDR1 as SNHLY and CDR2 as FYNNEI.

The chain recombines TRBV5-1 with TRBJ2-7, with TRBD1 matching 10 bases. CDR3 length equals 14 residues. Germline lookup yields CDR1 SGHRS and CDR2 YFSETQ. J gave up 5 bases and V 3 bases, and 5 bases lay outside the gene matches. The CDR3 DNA reads as TGCGCCAGCAGCTGGAGACAGGGGGCCAACGAGCAGTACTTC. Translated: CASSWRQGANEQYF.

This clone was seen just once. The V and J genes are TRBV5-1 and TRBJ1-6; TRBD1 matches at 7 bases. Per germline, CDR1 SGHRS and CDR2 YFSETQ. V shed 4 bases and J 9 bases; nucleotides not matched to a gene: 16. The CDR3 runs 17 residues. The CDR3 loop reads CASSPRQGPGGISPLHF. The CDR3 region has the DNA TGCGCCAGCAGCCCTCGACAGGGCCCAGGGGGGATTTCACCCCTCCACTTT.

The V call is TRBV28, the J call TRBJ2-5; 7 bases align to TRBD1. With V trimmed by 7 bases and J by 5 bases, 16 bases remained unmatched. CDR1 and CDR2 from the germline V gene are MDHEN and SYDVKM. CDR3 length: 16 residues. CDR3 sequence reads: CASNLPGQGVRETQYF. CDR3 sequence (DNA): TGTGCCAGCAACCTACCGGGGCAGGGGGTTAGGGAGACCCAGTACTTC.

V usage is TRBV6-5 and J usage is TRBJ2-3; 8 nucleotides align to TRBD2. Germline CDR1 MNHEY, CDR2 SVGAGI. The CDR3 runs to 15 residues. The V gene end was trimmed by 7 bases and the J gene end by 0 bases; junction bases not matched to a gene: 6. The CDR3 bases are TGTGCCAGCATATTCGGGGGGGCAAGCACAGATACGCAGTATTTT. Its translation is CASIFGGASTDTQYF.

The J gene is TRBJ2-1, the V gene TRBV11-3, with TRBD2 identical over 10 bases. Trimming cost V 4 bases and J 3 bases; bases outside gene matches: 0. The CDR3 is 14 amino acids. In germline, CDR1 is SGHNT, CDR2 YENEEA. As DNA, the CDR3 is TGTGCCAGCAGCTCTAGCGGGGGCTACAATGAGCAGTTCTTC. This gives the protein CASSSSGGYNEQFF.

This clone was counted between two and nine times. The rearrangement joins TRBV4-1 to TRBJ1-4, with D hard to call. The germline CDR1 and CDR2 sequences are MGHRA and YSYEKL. The CDR3 length is 15 residues. V lost 0 bases and J 6 bases, leaving 11 bases between the germline ends. The CDR3 spells CASSQDGALDEKLFF. CDR3 coding DNA: TGCGCCAGCAGCCAAGATGGTGCACTGGATGAAAAACTGTTTTTT.

The chain combines TRBV27 with TRBJ2-5; TRBD1 might be the D (5 bases). With 6 bases removed from V and 2 bases from J, the gap between germline ends came to 10 bases. The germline V gene encodes CDR1 MNHEY and CDR2 SMNVEV (reference sequence). There are 13 residues in the CDR3. The CDR3 nucleotides are TGTGCCAGCAGCATGGGGCGTCAAGAGACCCAGTACTTC. As protein: CASSMGRQETQYF.

This chain links TRBV30 with TRBJ1-4; the D is unclear. This CDR3 has 11 amino acids. Trimming stripped 0 bases from V and 8 bases from J, with 4 bases between. CDR1 GTSNPN and CDR2 SVGIG come from the germline V gene (reference sequence). The CDR3 sequence: CAWSVQEKLFF. CDR3 bases: TGTGCCTGGAGTGTTCAGGAAAAACTGTTTTTT.

The chain recombines TRBV30 with TRBJ2-2, with D possibly matching TRBD1 (6 bases). V lost 4 bases, J lost 1 base, and 7 bases lay in between. The CDR3 length is 13 residues. In germline, CDR1 is GTSNPN, CDR2 SVGIG (reference sequence). CDR3 in amino acids: CAWNRENTGELFF. CDR3 in DNA: TGTGCCTGGAACAGGGAGAACACCGGGGAGCTGTTTTTT.

This clone was detected only a few times. The V call is TRBV21-1, the J call TRBJ2-7; the table's D call, TRBD1, has no DNA check behind it. TRBV21-1 is described as a pseudogene. The length of the CDR3 is 13 residues. CDR3 DNA: TGTGCCAGCAGCAAGGGCCGGATTTACGAGCAGTACTTC. It yields the protein CASSKGRIYEQYF.

The rearrangement uses TRBV25-1 and TRBJ1-2; D call uncertain. Germline V CDR1 and CDR2: MGHDK, SYGVNS. The CDR3 length is 13 residues. Trimming took 7 bases from V and 8 from J, leaving 17 bases between them. Written as DNA, the CDR3 is TGTGCCAGCACCACAGAGGGTGGGCAGGGCTACACCTTC. This translates into CASTTEGGQGYTF.

The chain couples TRBV7-9 to TRBJ1-2, with 7 nucleotides matching TRBD1. From germline, CDR1 is SEHNR and CDR2 FQNEAQ (reference sequence). The CDR3 extends over 13 amino acids. The V gene end was trimmed by 6 bases and the J gene end by 8 bases; junction bases not matched to a gene: 9. The CDR3 here is CASSRGTDEGYTF. CDR3 nucleotide sequence: TGTGCCAGCAGTCGCGGGACAGATGAAGGCTACACCTTC.

J is TRBJ1-2 and V is TRBV19, with 9 bases fitting TRBD1. CDR1 and CDR2 from the germline V gene are LNHDA and SQIVND (reference sequence). The CDR3 has 15 residues. J gave up 5 bases and V 3 bases, and 7 bases lay outside the gene matches. In DNA, the CDR3 is TGTGCCAGTAGTATGACCGGGACAGGGTCGTATGGCTACACCTTC. Its protein product is CASSMTGTGSYGYTF. The full variable domain, completed using reference TRBV19 and TRBJ1-2, is DGGITQSPKYLFRKEGQNVTLSCEQNLNHDAMYWYRQDPGQGLRLIYYSQIVNDFQKGDIAEGYSVSREKKESFPLTVTSAQKNPTAFYLCASSMTGTGSYGYTFGSGTRLTVV.

V usage is TRBV5-1 and J usage is TRBJ2-1; 7 bases are a match to TRBD1. Germline trimming cut 4 bases from V and 4 bases from J; bases unmatched to any gene: 8. Germline values: CDR1 SGHRS, CDR2 YFSETQ. The CDR3 is 15 amino acids. Here the CDR3 reads CASSLDRVRYNEQFF. For the CDR3, the DNA is TGCGCCAGCAGCCTAGACAGGGTGAGATACAATGAGCAGTTCTTC.

This clone was counted a few times. This sequence joins TRBV30 and TRBJ2-7, with 7 bases fitting TRBD2. Germline CDR1 is GTSNPN and CDR2 is SVGIG (reference sequence). This CDR3 is built from 14 residues. The trim removed 4 bases at V and 2 bases at J, leaving 8 bases unmatched. CDR3: CAWTPLGTTYEQYF. The CDR3 bases are TGTGCCTGGACCCCATTGGGGACTACCTACGAGCAGTACTTC.

The chain recombines TRBV28 with TRBJ2-5; 9 positions match TRBD1. V was pared by 7 bases and J by 3 bases, with 12 bases of the junction left unmatched. The CDR3 contains 16 residues. Germline loops: CDR1 MDHEN, CDR2 SYDVKM. CDR3 region: CASTLLPGQGEETQYF. CDR3 nucleotides: TGTGCCAGCACCCTACTCCCGGGACAGGGAGAAGAGACCCAGTACTTC.

The chain couples TRBV6-1 to TRBJ2-4; TRBD1 aligns across 7 bases. The CDR3 runs to 19 residues. V lost 0 bases and J lost 4; bases outside the gene matches: 15. The V gene's germline CDR1 is MNHNS and CDR2 SASEGT. The CDR3 bases are TGTGCCAGCAGTGAAGCGGGCAGGGTGGGGTCGACAGGGAAAAACATTCAGTACTTC. As protein: CASSEAGRVGSTGKNIQYF.